These 10 T cell receptor beta chains originate from one sample sequenced in a study of cytomegalovirus exposure and HLA in healthy donors. 60 Vbeta and 13 Jbeta primers were used in PCR. Clones were read by immunoSEQ multiplex PCR, and TCRdb kept only the in-frame ones, dropping some. This table holds around 150,000 clones, roughly three quarters found once. The sequenced material came from PBMCs. The receptors here all came from a man aged 25-45 years in good health and CMV-seronegative.

The chain uses TRBV11-1 and TRBJ1-3; D call uncertain. The V gene's germline CDR1 is SGHAT and CDR2 FQDESV (reference sequence). The CDR3 sequence is 15 residues long. V was cut by 0 bases and J by 2 bases, with 8 bases left in between. The CDR3 coding sequence is TGTGCCAGCAGCTTAGCGCGTCGCCCTGGAAACACCATATATTTT. Residues: CASSLARRPGNTIYF. The whole variable domain, remainder taken from reference TRBV11-1 and TRBJ1-3, is EAEVAQSPRYKITEKSQAVAFWCDPISGHATLYWYRQILGQGPELLVQFQDESVVDDSQLPKDRFSAERLKGVDSTLKIQPAELGDSAMYLCASSLARRPGNTIYFGEGSWLTVV.

The rearrangement joins TRBV27 to TRBJ1-2; TRBD1 aligns across 7 bases. The CDR3 is made up of 14 amino acids. V lost 1 base to trimming and J lost 8 bases; unmatched junction nucleotides: 7. Germline CDR1 and CDR2: MNHEY and SMNVEV (reference sequence). The CDR3 nucleotides are TGTGCCAGCAGTTTATTCTACAGGGGTCTCGGCTACACCTTC. Protein product: CASSLFYRGLGYTF.

This clone was picked up a small number of times. The chain recombines TRBV5-4 with TRBJ2-2, with D perhaps TRBD2 (6 bases). Germline values: CDR1 SGHNT, CDR2 YYREEE (reference sequence). The CDR3 loop spans 17 amino acids. Deletions cut 3 bases from V and 4 bases from J, with 19 bases between. The CDR3 DNA sequence: TGTGCCAGCAGCTCCCAGTCGCGGGACGTAGTCACCGGGGAGCTGTTTTTT. Amino acids: CASSSQSRDVVTGELFF. Full variable domain (rest looked up from reference TRBV5-4 and TRBJ2-2): ETGVTQSPTHLIKTRGQQVTLRCSSQSGHNTVSWYQQALGQGPQFIFQYYREEENGRGNFPPRFSGLQFPNYSSELNVNALELDDSALYLCASSSQSRDVVTGELFFGEGSRLTVL.

The chain carries TRBV21-1 and TRBJ2-7; the table calls TRBD1, which could not be checked here. TRBV21-1 is shown as a pseudogene. The CDR3 spans 12 residues. CDR3 DNA sequence: TGTGCCAGCGAGACAGGGCGTTACGAGCAGTACTTC. Encoded protein: CASETGRYEQYF.

J is TRBJ2-7 and V is TRBV2; the match to TRBD2 covers 8 bases. The length of the CDR3 is 13 residues. Germline V CDR1 and CDR2: SNHLY, FYNNEI. After removal of 4 bases from V and 5 bases from J, the junction contained 4 bases not matched to a gene. CDR3 nucleotide sequence: TGTGCCAGCAGTGTAGCGGGGAGGGACGAGCAGTACTTC. Its translation: CASSVAGRDEQYF.

This sequence joins TRBV30 and TRBJ2-3; 7 bases line up with TRBD1. The CDR3 totals 14 residues. CDR1 and CDR2 (germline): GTSNPN, SVGIG (reference sequence). The junction had 5 bases not matched to a gene; V was cut back by 5 bases and J by 0 bases. The CDR3 DNA is TGTGCCTGGGAAGAGGGGGCTAGCACAGATACGCAGTATTTT. Its protein product is CAWEEGASTDTQYF.

This sequence joins TRBV7-3 and TRBJ1-1; D gene ambiguous. V gave up 5 bases and J gave up 0 bases, with 10 bases separating them. Per germline, CDR1 SGHTA and CDR2 FQGTGA. This CDR3 is 14 amino acids long. CDR3 DNA: TGTGCCAGCAGCCCTTCGGAGGTGAACACTGAAGCTTTCTTT. This encodes CASSPSEVNTEAFF. The full variable domain, its missing parts supplied by reference TRBV7-3 and TRBJ1-1, is GAGVSQTPSNKVTEKGKYVELRCDPISGHTALYWYRQSLGQGPEFLIYFQGTGAADDSGLPNDRFFAVRPEGSVSTLKIQRTERGDSAVYLCASSPSEVNTEAFFGQGTRLTVV.

CDR3 sequence (DNA): TGTGCCAGCAGTGACTCCCAGGGGTTCTACAATGAGCAGTTCTTC. It yields the protein CASSDSQGFYNEQFF. V is TRBV6-4 and J is TRBJ2-1, with TRBD1 as a possible D gene (6 bases). The CDR3 covers 15 residues. Germline CDR1 MRHNA, CDR2 SNTAGT. V was cut by 0 bases and J by 3 bases, with 9 bases left in between.

This chain connects TRBV27 to TRBJ2-7; 8 nucleotides match TRBD2. The CDR3 length is 13 residues. The J segment lost 3 bases and the V segment lost 8 bases, leaving 6 bases of the junction unmatched. CDR1 and CDR2 (germline): MNHEY, SMNVEV (reference sequence). DNA of the CDR3: TGTGCCAGCCGGGAGGGACGGTACTACGAGCAGTACTTC. This sequence encodes CASREGRYYEQYF.

This clone has a handful of counts. This chain links TRBV5-1 with TRBJ2-1, with D possibly TRBD2 on 6 matching bases. Germline lookup yields CDR1 SGHRS and CDR2 YFSETQ. The CDR3 has 15 amino acids. Trimming took off 4 bases at V and 1 base at J, with 12 bases between the two ends. Here the CDR3 reads CASSPRLGSYNEQFF. In nucleotides, the CDR3 is TGCGCCAGCAGCCCCCGACTAGGGTCCTACAATGAGCAGTTCTTC.